This T cell receptor beta chain was captured in a study of OX40 agonist ivuxolimab in advanced cancers. Turning to the study itself: Mean age around 60 years, range roughly 20 to 85; around 80% male. The study, taken as a whole, reports: At 0.1 to 3.0 mg/kg and by week 6, clonal expansion occurred in CD4+ and CD8+ blood T cells. Partial responders receiving 0.1-3.0 mg/kg showed among the lowest clonal expansion. CD8+ T cells were the subset that, on average, had more expanded clones than CD4+.

Sequencing was performed with immunoSEQ multiplex PCR; in TCRdb, only in-frame clones are kept and a portion is missing. The sample consists of 73,000 or so clones, around 85% of them appearing once. Points on this clone: Its cognate antigen is unknown.

Looked up from germline, CDR1 is SEHNR and CDR2 is FQNEAQ (reference sequence). The CDR3 contains 15 residues. This TCR came from an adult with an advanced solid tumor such as melanoma, head and neck, liver or kidney cancer. The V gene is TRBV7-9, the J gene TRBJ2-5; 8 bases match TRBD1. The J call may be incorrect, as the DNA end agrees better with TRBJ2-7. Material: CD4+ or CD8+ T cells sorted from blood, obtained in a trial of the OX40 agonist ivuxolimab. This CDR3 reads CASSSRTGPTYEQYF. The CDR3 region has the DNA TGTGCCAGCAGCTCCCGGACAGGGCCCACCTACGAGCAGTACTTC.